The 14 T cell receptor beta chains presented below share a single source sample, sequenced in a study of beta chain features in type 1 diabetes. Investigators reverse transcribed all isolated RNA, so they sequenced expressed TCRB transcripts. The protocol was immunoSEQ multiplex PCR, while the TCRdb copy is restricted to in-frame clones and leaves out a portion. The repertoire has about 900,000 clones, under 20% of them found once; the top ten carry around 0.02%. Sample: naive CD4+ T cells from blood. These receptors were obtained from a woman between 18 and 29 years old in good health.

V is TRBV7-9 and J is TRBJ2-3; D not certain. The germline gives CDR1 SEHNR, CDR2 FQNEAQ (reference sequence). The V gene lost 0 bases and the J gene lost 0 bases, with 7 bases spanning the gap. CDR3 length equals 15 residues. CDR3 in amino acids: CASSLAKTSTDTQYF. The CDR3 DNA reads as TGTGCCAGCAGCTTAGCGAAAACTAGCACAGATACGCAGTATTTT.

This clone was found a few times. The J gene is TRBJ2-6, the V gene TRBV7-9; no clear D gene. Germline values: CDR1 SEHNR, CDR2 FQNEAQ (reference sequence). Trimming removed 0 bases at V and 0 bases at J, with 15 bases between. The CDR3 has 19 residues. CDR3 bases: TGTGCCAGCAGCTTAGCGCTTGAGGTAACGAGCTCTGGGGCCAACGTCCTGACTTTC. It yields the protein CASSLALEVTSSGANVLTF.

This clone has only a few counts. The CDR3 loop reads CAISESKVGTGVETQYF. The CDR3 DNA reads as TGTGCCATCAGTGAGTCGAAGGTTGGGACAGGGGTAGAGACCCAGTACTTC. This rearrangement joins TRBV10-3 to TRBJ2-5, with TRBD1 identical over 10 bases. Trimming removed 0 bases from V and 4 bases from J; junction bases left unmatched: 8. The CDR3 sequence is 17 residues long. CDR1 is ENHRY and CDR2 is SYGVKD in the germline V gene.

A note on this clone: At the DNA level, this CDR3 is encoded by other sequences in the same sample as well. The chain employs TRBV28 and TRBJ2-7; TRBD1 matches at 8 bases. Trimming cost V 5 bases and J 2 bases; bases outside gene matches: 5. CDR3 length equals 14 residues. CDR1 and CDR2 from the germline V gene are MDHEN and SYDVKM. CDR3 protein: CASSRTGSTYEQYF. Written as DNA, the CDR3 is TGTGCCAGCAGTCGGACAGGGTCGACCTACGAGCAGTACTTC.

The chain links TRBV5-1 to TRBJ2-7, with D maybe TRBD1 (6 bases). V lost 0 bases and J lost 2, with 12 bases in between. The germline V gene has CDR1 SGHRS and CDR2 YFSETQ. This CDR3 spans 15 amino acids. The CDR3 loop is CASSLAKGVTYEQYF. The CDR3 region has the DNA TGCGCCAGCAGCTTGGCCAAGGGGGTAACCTACGAGCAGTACTTC.

This sequence joins TRBV5-4 and TRBJ2-5; D remains unclear. The CDR3 totals 13 residues. Trimming cost V 4 bases and J 5 bases, with 12 bases left between them. Germline values: CDR1 SGHNT, CDR2 YYREEE (reference sequence). CDR3 sequence reads: CASSQNVGETQYF. CDR3 DNA: TGTGCCAGCAGCCAGAACGTCGGGGAGACCCAGTACTTC.

This clone was counted only a few times. The chain is built from TRBV28 and TRBJ2-7, with TRBD1 matching 7 bases. Unmatched junction bases numbered 7, after V lost 5 bases and J lost 3 bases. Germline CDR1 MDHEN, CDR2 SYDVKM. The CDR3 has 14 amino acids. The CDR3 spells CASSVGQFSYEQYF. The CDR3 DNA is TGTGCCAGCAGTGTGGGACAGTTTAGCTACGAGCAGTACTTC.

There are a few counts of this clone. This chain joins TRBV7-3 and TRBJ2-1; D possibly matches TRBD1 or TRBD2 (6 bases each). V lost 5 bases and J lost 9, with 11 bases in between. Germline CDR1 is SGHTA and CDR2 is FQGTGA. The CDR3 has 12 residues. The CDR3 loop is CASSKQGGEQFF. Written as DNA, the CDR3 is TGTGCCAGCAGCAAACAGGGAGGTGAGCAGTTCTTC.

This clone was detected a few times. This CDR3 is also generated by other DNA sequences in the sample. The chain carries TRBV9 and TRBJ2-5; possible D gene TRBD1, 5 bases. The CDR3 spans 14 residues. CDR1 SGDLS and CDR2 YYNGEE come from the germline V gene. Trimming removed 3 bases at V and 2 bases at J, with 11 bases between. CDR3 region: CASSAQGYQETQYF. The CDR3 DNA is TGTGCCAGCAGCGCGCAGGGCTATCAAGAGACCCAGTACTTC.

Of note for this clone: One junction end disagrees with the germline gene, perhaps due to a read error. The chain is built from TRBV4-3 and TRBJ2-5, with D uncertain. CDR3 length: 15 residues. The germline V gene has CDR1 LGHNA and CDR2 YSLEER. CDR3 loop: CASSQEVGYQENQYF. CDR3 in DNA: TGCGCCAGCAGCCAAGAGGTGGGATACCAAGAGAACCAGTACTTC.

This clone has at least ten counts. The chain links TRBV14 to TRBJ1-4, with D maybe TRBD1 (5 bases). CDR3 length equals 16 residues. Trimming took 4 bases from V and 7 from J, leaving 19 bases between them. Germline loops: CDR1 SGHDN, CDR2 FVKESK. CDR3 nucleotides: TGTGCCAGCAGCCCATCAGGGAAGGCGTGGGGTGAAAAACTGTTTTTT. Encoded protein: CASSPSGKAWGEKLFF.

V usage is TRBV6-5 and J usage is TRBJ2-5; a possible D gene is TRBD2 (5 bases). V was pared by 6 bases and J by 5 bases, with 16 bases between. The CDR3 totals 14 residues. CDR1 MNHEY and CDR2 SVGAGI come from the germline V gene. CDR3 sequence reads: CASRPRLNGETQYF. In DNA, the CDR3 is TGTGCCAGCAGACCGAGACTAAACGGGGAGACCCAGTACTTC.

This clone was seen a few times. The chain couples TRBV28 to TRBJ2-5; 10 bases are shared with TRBD1. Germline assignment: CDR1 MDHEN and CDR2 SYDVKM. The CDR3 contains 16 residues. With 6 bases clipped from V and 5 bases from J, the junction kept 12 bases outside the gene matches. CDR3 DNA: TGTGCCAGCAGCTCACGACAGGGGGCGCCGGGGGAGACCCAGTACTTC. Its protein product is CASSSRQGAPGETQYF.

The chain links TRBV4-2 to TRBJ2-5; D not certain. V shed 0 bases and J shed 7 bases, with 9 bases lying between them. The CDR3 has 13 amino acids. CDR1 LGHNA and CDR2 YNFKEQ come from the germline V gene. The CDR3 here is CASSQDPAATQYF. DNA for the CDR3: TGTGCCAGCAGCCAAGACCCCGCCGCGACCCAGTACTTC.